The next 18 T cell receptor beta chains were all read from a single sample in a study of early T cells in non-severe SARS-CoV-2 infection. One entry per CDR3 protein, called by TCRdb with MiXCR from the 5' RACE reads. The sample has under 70,000 distinct CDR3 sequences, about 6% seen once. The specimen was whole blood, collected at baseline. The receptors were gathered from an adult who was a healthcare worker with PCR-confirmed SARS-CoV-2 infection or an uninfected control (not recorded which).

This clonotype was seen repeatedly, ten times or more. The gene calls are TRBV29-1 and TRBJ2-3; TRBD1 aligns across 8 bases. CDR3 length: 13 amino acids. CDR1 is SQVTM, CDR2 ANQGSEA, per germline. J lost 5 bases, V lost 6 bases, and 7 bases had no gene match. CDR3 sequence reads: CSVRTGSLDTQYF. Here the CDR3 DNA reads TGCAGCGTCCGGACAGGGTCGTTAGATACGCAGTATTTT.

The rearrangement joins TRBV20-1 to TRBJ2-7; D is ambiguous. Deletions cut 0 bases from V and 5 bases from J, with 11 bases between. The CDR3 sequence is 13 residues long. Germline V gene lookup returns CDR1 DFQATT and CDR2 SNEGSKA (reference sequence). The CDR3 sequence: CSARDPTRNEQYF. The CDR3 nucleotides read TGCAGTGCTAGAGACCCTACGAGGAACGAGCAGTACTTC.

This clonotype has a handful of counts. This chain uses TRBV28 with TRBJ2-1; 10 bases fit TRBD2. The CDR3 has 16 residues. The V and J ends lost 3 bases and 5 bases, in that order; junction bases with no gene match: 7. CDR1 and CDR2 from the germline V gene are MDHEN and SYDVKM. As DNA, the CDR3 is TGTGCCAGCAGTTTTGAACTAGCGGGATTTAACAATGAGCAGTTCTTC. Translated: CASSFELAGFNNEQFF.

This clonotype came up many times. This sequence joins TRBV4-1 and TRBJ2-5; D not resolved. Trimming took 0 bases from V and 1 from J, leaving 6 bases between them. The CDR3 sequence is 14 residues long. CDR1 MGHRA and CDR2 YSYEKL come from the germline V gene. The CDR3, as DNA: TGCGCCAGCAGCCAAGAGGACGGCCAAGAGACCCAGTACTTC. Translated: CASSQEDGQETQYF.

This clonotype was seen repeatedly, ten times or more. J is TRBJ1-1 and V is TRBV2; possible D gene TRBD1, 5 bases. The germline CDR1 and CDR2 sequences are SNHLY and FYNNEI. CDR3 length: 12 amino acids. V lost 6 bases and J 1 base, leaving 6 bases between the germline ends. The chain's CDR3 is CASRGQNTEAFF. In nucleotides, the CDR3 is TGTGCCAGCAGAGGACAGAACACTGAAGCTTTCTTT.

The chain carries TRBV19 and TRBJ1-5; D call uncertain. The germline V and J ends were trimmed by 7 bases and 4 bases, with 8 bases remaining between them. This CDR3 spans 12 amino acids. Germline assignment: CDR1 LNHDA and CDR2 SQIVND (reference sequence). CDR3 loop: CASKGSNQPQHF. CDR3 coding DNA: TGTGCCAGTAAAGGCAGTAATCAGCCCCAGCATTTT.

To note about this clonotype: A much larger clone sits a single nucleotide away, making a read error possible. V usage is TRBV29-1 and J usage is TRBJ2-2, with D possibly being TRBD2 (5 bases). This CDR3 has 15 residues. The germline V gene has CDR1 SQVTM and CDR2 ANQGSEA. CDR3 sequence reads: CSVEERPRNTGVLFF. DNA for the CDR3: TGCAGCGTTGAAGAACGACCGCGAAACACCGGGGTGCTGTTTTTT.

The V gene is TRBV21-1, the J gene TRBJ2-3; the table's D call, TRBD1, was not checked against the DNA. TRBV21-1 represents a pseudogene. This CDR3 is 16 amino acids long. This chain's CDR3 is CASSKLPGIGKDTQYF. In DNA form, the CDR3 reads TGTGCCAGCAGCAAACTACCCGGGATTGGTAAAGATACGCAGTATTTT.

This clonotype was recorded many times. The rearrangement links TRBV28 to TRBJ1-3; D remains unclear. This CDR3 has 14 amino acids. V lost 2 bases and J lost 0, with 5 bases in between. Germline V gives CDR1 MDHEN, CDR2 SYDVKM. The CDR3 spells CASSLIVSGNTIYF. DNA for the CDR3: TGTGCCAGCAGTTTAATAGTCTCTGGAAACACCATATATTTT.

This clonotype showed up many times. The rearrangement joins TRBV29-1 to TRBJ2-7, with TRBD1 matching 9 bases. This CDR3 is 17 amino acids long. Losses at the gene ends were 6 bases for V and 3 bases for J; bases not matched to a gene: 18. CDR1 SQVTM and CDR2 ANQGSEA come from the germline V gene. The CDR3 DNA reads as TGCAGCGTGTCTGATCTTCCGGGACAGGGTATAGGCTACGAGCAGTACTTC. Translating gives CSVSDLPGQGIGYEQYF.

The gene calls are TRBV18 and TRBJ1-5; D is uncertain. Germline CDR1 and CDR2: KGHSH and LQKENI. This CDR3 spans 13 amino acids. V was cut by 3 bases and J by 3 bases, with 6 bases left in between. This CDR3 reads CASSPGNNQPQHF. CDR3 DNA sequence: TGTGCCAGCTCACCGGGGAACAATCAGCCCCAGCATTTT. Complete variable domain (other parts from reference TRBV18 and TRBJ1-5): NAGVMQNPRHLVRRRGQEARLRCSPMKGHSHVYWYRQLPEEGLKFMVYLQKENIIDESGMPKERFSAEFPKEGPSILRIQQVVRGDSAAYFCASSPGNNQPQHFGDGTRLSIL.

The V call is TRBV4-2, the J call TRBJ2-7, with 12 nucleotides matching TRBD2. After removal of 1 base from V and 5 bases from J, the junction contained 6 bases not matched to a gene. The CDR3 spans 16 residues. Looked up from germline, CDR1 is LGHNA and CDR2 is YNFKEQ. This chain's CDR3 is CASSQATTSGGHEQYF. CDR3 in DNA: TGTGCCAGCAGCCAAGCGACTACTAGCGGGGGGCACGAGCAGTACTTC.

This clonotype was seen ten or more times. The chain joins TRBV2 to TRBJ2-2; D perhaps matches TRBD1 (6 bases). V was trimmed by 3 bases and J by 8 bases, leaving 16 bases between them. Germline CDR1 is SNHLY and CDR2 is FYNNEI. This CDR3 comprises 15 residues. The DNA for the CDR3 is TGTGCCAGCAGTGAGTTGGACAGCGAGGAGGGGGAGCTGTTTTTT. Residues: CASSELDSEEGELFF.

This clonotype was detected ten times or more. This chain uses TRBV20-1 with TRBJ1-4, with 7 positions matching TRBD1. Losses at the gene ends were 1 base for V and 6 bases for J; bases not matched to a gene: 5. The CDR3 has 14 amino acids. Germline V gene lookup returns CDR1 DFQATT and CDR2 SNEGSKA (reference sequence). The CDR3: CSARATGIYEKLFF. The CDR3 nucleotides read TGCAGTGCTAGAGCGACAGGGATTTATGAAAAACTGTTTTTT.

This clonotype was observed at least ten times. The V call is TRBV20-1, the J call TRBJ2-3, with TRBD2 matching 12 bases. From germline, CDR1 is DFQATT and CDR2 SNEGSKA (reference sequence). This CDR3 has 15 amino acids. CDR3 DNA sequence: TGCAGCCAAACGCGGACTAGCGGGAAGACAGATACGCAGTATTTT. It is translated as CSQTRTSGKTDTQYF.

This clonotype showed up just a few times. The chain joins TRBV20-1 to TRBJ2-5; D unclear. The CDR3 contains 12 residues. The V gene's germline CDR1 is DFQATT and CDR2 SNEGSKA (reference sequence). The chain's CDR3 is CSPRTAQETQYF. For the CDR3, the DNA is TGCAGCCCCCGGACCGCGCAAGAGACCCAGTACTTC.

CDR3 nucleotides: TGTGCCAGCAGTTACCTACAGGGGATGCAGGCAGATACGCAGTATTTT. This sequence encodes CASSYLQGMQADTQYF. This sequence joins TRBV6-6 and TRBJ2-3, with TRBD1 identical over 7 bases. Germline CDR1 and CDR2: MNHNY and SVGAGI (reference sequence). V trimming: 2 bases; J trimming: 4 bases; junction bases outside the gene matches: 9. CDR3 length: 16 amino acids.

This clonotype occurred many times. The chain carries TRBV28 and TRBJ2-7; D gene unclear. The germline V gene has CDR1 MDHEN and CDR2 SYDVKM. V was clipped by 2 bases and J by 5 bases, with 13 bases between them. The CDR3 loop spans 14 amino acids. The CDR3 loop is CASSLQPSRNEQYF. CDR3 in DNA: TGTGCCAGCAGTTTACAGCCCTCTCGGAACGAGCAGTACTTC.